Presented here are 9 T cell receptor beta chains from one specimen sequenced in a study of cytomegalovirus exposure and HLA in healthy donors. A multiplex PCR was run with 60 Vbeta primers and 13 Jbeta primers. Profiled with immunoSEQ multiplex PCR; TCRdb holds only in-frame clones, not every one. The repertoire includes some 130,000 clones, over 60% of them detected once, and 2.5% to 3.5% sits in the top ten. The sample consisted of PBMCs. The receptors derive from a man aged 35-49 years in good health and CMV-seronegative.

This clone was picked up a small number of times. V gene TRBV11-2 combines with J gene TRBJ2-5; the D gene is possibly TRBD2 (5 bases). The V gene's germline CDR1 is SGHAT and CDR2 FQNNGV. The CDR3 covers 13 residues. V was clipped by 6 bases and J by 2 bases, with 10 bases between them. The CDR3 region has the DNA TGTGCCAGCAGTCTCGGACTGCAAGAGACCCAGTACTTC. It translates to CASSLGLQETQYF. The full variable domain, completed using reference TRBV11-2 and TRBJ2-5, is EAGVAQSPRYKIIEKRQSVAFWCNPISGHATLYWYQQILGQGPKLLIQFQNNGVVDDSQLPKDRFSAERLKGVDSTLKIQPAKLEDSAVYLCASSLGLQETQYFGPGTRLLVL.

In this sample, this clone turned up a few times. The chain is built from TRBV5-6 and TRBJ1-4; 8 nucleotides align to TRBD1. CDR1 is SGHDT, CDR2 YYEEEE, per germline. Trimming took 4 bases from V and 0 from J; bases not matched to a gene: 11. The CDR3 loop spans 18 amino acids. The CDR3 reads CASSPPTGDSTTNEKLFF. Written as DNA, the CDR3 is TGTGCCAGCAGCCCACCGACAGGGGACAGCACAACTAATGAAAAACTGTTTTTT.

V is TRBV28 and J is TRBJ1-1; 11 bases agree with TRBD1. Germline CDR1 MDHEN, CDR2 SYDVKM. The CDR3 contains 13 residues. Trimming took 5 bases from V and 10 from J; bases not matched to a gene: 6. This chain's CDR3 is CASSRGQGVAAFF. CDR3 bases: TGTGCCAGCAGTCGGGGACAGGGGGTCGCAGCTTTCTTT.

The rearrangement uses TRBV19 and TRBJ1-1; D may be TRBD1 (6 bases). CDR1 and CDR2 from the germline V gene are LNHDA and SQIVND (reference sequence). CDR3 length: 14 amino acids. V shed 5 bases and J shed 4 bases, with 14 bases lying between them. The CDR3 loop is CASSVTGFSTEAFF. CDR3 coding DNA: TGTGCCAGTAGTGTAACAGGGTTTAGCACTGAAGCTTTCTTT. The complete variable domain, with remaining parts taken from reference TRBV19 and TRBJ1-1, reads DGGITQSPKYLFRKEGQNVTLSCEQNLNHDAMYWYRQDPGQGLRLIYYSQIVNDFQKGDIAEGYSVSREKKESFPLTVTSAQKNPTAFYLCASSVTGFSTEAFFGQGTRLTVV.

V is TRBV15 and J is TRBJ1-4, with a possible D match to TRBD1 (5 bases). The length of the CDR3 is 16 residues. Germline V gene lookup returns CDR1 LNHNV and CDR2 YYDKDF (reference sequence). Trimming cost V 0 bases and J 6 bases, with 14 bases left between them. The CDR3 region has the DNA TGTGCCACCAGCAGAGATTCAGCAGGGCCCGATGAAAAACTGTTTTTT. Its protein product is CATSRDSAGPDEKLFF.

The chain joins TRBV29-1 to TRBJ1-4; D may be TRBD1 (6 bases). The CDR3 runs 13 residues. Germline lookup yields CDR1 SQVTM and CDR2 ANQGSEA. V was clipped by 2 bases and J by 10 bases, with 14 bases between them. CDR3 DNA: TGCAGCGTTGAACAGGGGACAATGGGAAAACTGTTTTTT. It is translated as CSVEQGTMGKLFF. Full variable domain (remainder filled in from reference TRBV29-1 and TRBJ1-4): SAVISQKPSRDICQRGTSLTIQCQVDSQVTMMFWYRQQPGQSLTLIATANQGSEATYESGFVIDKFPISRPNLTFSTLTVSNMSPEDSSIYLCSVEQGTMGKLFFGSGTQLSVL.

This chain connects TRBV19 to TRBJ2-3, with D tentatively TRBD1 (5 bases). The V gene's germline CDR1 is LNHDA and CDR2 SQIVND (reference sequence). This CDR3 contains 14 residues. The V and J ends lost 3 bases and 2 bases respectively, with 9 bases between them. Here the CDR3 reads CASSMGHYTDTQYF. CDR3 DNA: TGTGCCAGTAGTATGGGGCACTACACAGATACGCAGTATTTT.

This chain joins TRBV7-2 and TRBJ1-2, with D maybe TRBD1 (6 bases). CDR1 is SGHTA, CDR2 FQGNSA, per germline. V shed 6 bases and J shed 1 base, with 12 bases lying between them. This CDR3 is built from 14 residues. The CDR3 DNA sequence: TGTGCCAGCAGGTCCCGAGGGGGTAACTATGGCTACACCTTC. It translates to CASRSRGGNYGYTF.

The chain has TRBV19 and TRBJ1-1; 9 nucleotides agree with TRBD1. Unmatched junction bases numbered 2, after V lost 5 bases and J lost 1 base. The CDR3 covers 14 residues. Germline V CDR1 and CDR2: LNHDA, SQIVND (reference sequence). CDR3 loop: CASSPGQGNTEAFF. The CDR3 DNA reads as TGTGCCAGTAGTCCGGGACAGGGGAACACTGAAGCTTTCTTT.